One sample yielded the 8 T cell receptor beta chains listed below, sequenced in a study of siplizumab effects on memory and regulatory T cells. Data came from immunoSEQ multiplex PCR; TCRdb stores just in-frame clones and leaves some out. Seen here are about 63,000 clones, roughly 80% observed once, and the top ten hold 3.8%. The sample taken for sequencing was memory CD4+ T cells sorted from blood. These receptor sequences come from a human donor in good health.

The chain links TRBV12-5 to TRBJ1-1, with TRBD1 as a possible D gene (5 bases). Trimming shortened V by 1 base and J by 11 bases, and 8 bases separated the two germline ends. The CDR3 loop spans 11 amino acids. Germline V lookup: CDR1 LGHNT, CDR2 FRNRAP. The CDR3 bases are TGTGCTAGTGGTTTGGATGGGGCGGCTTTCTTT. Translation: CASGLDGAAFF. Variable domain in full (rest from reference TRBV12-5 and TRBJ1-1): DARVTQTPRHKVTEMGQEVTMRCQPILGHNTVFWYRQTMMQGLELLAYFRNRAPLDDSGMPKDRFSAEMPDATLATLKIQPSEPRDSAVYFCASGLDGAAFFGQGTRLTVV.

V usage is TRBV5-4 and J usage is TRBJ2-7; 12 nucleotides line up with TRBD2. The germline CDR1 and CDR2 sequences are SGHNT and YYREEE (reference sequence). Trimming at V came to 2 bases and at J to 4 bases, leaving 7 bases not matched to a gene. The CDR3 length is 16 residues. The CDR3 is CASSLSGTSGLYEQYF. In nucleotides, the CDR3 is TGTGCCAGCAGCTTATCCGGGACTAGCGGGCTTTACGAGCAGTACTTC.

The rearrangement uses TRBV7-9 and TRBJ2-5; D is undetermined. The CDR3 spans 13 residues. Germline loops: CDR1 SEHNR, CDR2 FQNEAQ (reference sequence). V lost 1 base, J lost 10 bases, and 13 bases lay in between. The CDR3 sequence is CASSLDGNGVQYF. CDR3 in DNA: TGTGCCAGCAGCTTAGATGGGAATGGGGTCCAGTACTTC.

A note on this clone: The same CDR3 is also encoded by other DNA sequences in this sample. The chain links TRBV28 to TRBJ1-5; the D gene is possibly TRBD1 (5 bases). V dropped 5 bases and J dropped 0 bases, with 17 bases sitting between them. The CDR3 loop spans 17 amino acids. The V gene's germline CDR1 is MDHEN and CDR2 SYDVKM. The CDR3 sequence: CASSPPGRFDSNQPQHF. CDR3 bases: TGTGCCAGCAGTCCGCCGGGACGGTTTGATAGCAATCAGCCCCAGCATTTT. The variable domain in full, completed from reference TRBV28 and TRBJ1-5, reads DVKVTQSSRYLVKRTGEKVFLECVQDMDHENMFWYRQDPGLGLRLIYFSYDVKMKEKGDIPEGYSVSREKKERFSLILESASTNQTSMYLCASSPPGRFDSNQPQHFGDGTRLSIL.

The V and J genes are TRBV25-1 and TRBJ2-1; D gene ambiguous. Germline V gene data show CDR1 as MGHDK and CDR2 as SYGVNS. The CDR3 totals 16 residues. The V gene lost 0 bases and the J gene lost 4 bases, with 13 bases spanning the gap. This CDR3 is CASSEYGSAKYNEQFF. CDR3 DNA: TGTGCCAGCAGTGAATACGGCTCAGCCAAATACAATGAGCAGTTCTTC.

CDR3 DNA sequence: TGCGCCAGCAGCCGCCTCGGGACAGCTGAGCAGTTCTTC. Translated, it gives CASSRLGTAEQFF. This sequence joins TRBV5-1 and TRBJ2-1; TRBD1 agrees at 7 bases. V was clipped by 4 bases and J by 9 bases; unmatched bases: 7. The CDR3 contains 13 residues. Germline V gives CDR1 SGHRS, CDR2 YFSETQ. The full variable domain, rest sourced from reference TRBV5-1 and TRBJ2-1, is KAGVTQTPRYLIKTRGQQVTLSCSPISGHRSVSWYQQTPGQGLQFLFEYFSETQRNKGNFPGRFSGRQFSNSRSEMNVSTLELGDSALYLCASSRLGTAEQFFGPGTRLTVL.

The CDR3 DNA sequence: TGTGCCAGCTCACCGACCACAGGGGGCTACAATGAGCAGTTCTTC. It encodes CASSPTTGGYNEQFF. This chain connects TRBV18 to TRBJ2-1, with 8 bases lining up with TRBD1. The V gene's germline CDR1 is KGHSH and CDR2 LQKENI. CDR3 length equals 15 residues. V was clipped by 3 bases and J by 3 bases; unmatched bases: 4.

This clone was detected only once. The gene calls are TRBV19 and TRBJ2-1; 11 bases map to TRBD2. Germline loops: CDR1 LNHDA, CDR2 SQIVND (reference sequence). With V trimmed by 5 bases and J by 2 bases, 5 bases remained unmatched. CDR3 size: 16 residues. CDR3 protein: CASSQYSGRAYNEQFF. The CDR3 DNA sequence: TGTGCCAGTAGTCAGTATAGCGGGAGGGCCTACAATGAGCAGTTCTTC.